This passage covers 27 T cell receptor beta chains from one sample sequenced in a study of blood T cell repertoires in COVID-19. Measured with immunoSEQ multiplex PCR; TCRdb has only the in-frame clones, and not every one. The sample has under 250,000 clones; around 78% are singletons. Sequenced input: peripheral blood. These receptors were taken from a woman aged 70 to 79 with active or convalescent COVID-19.

This rearrangement joins TRBV7-2 to TRBJ2-7; 7 bases map to TRBD1. There are 13 residues in the CDR3. Germline V gives CDR1 SGHTA, CDR2 FQGNSA. The ends lost 6 bases at V and 5 bases at J; junction bases unmatched: 7. The CDR3 DNA follows: TGTGCCAGCAGGAAAACAGGGGCCCACGAGCAGTACTTC. Its protein is CASRKTGAHEQYF.

The chain uses TRBV28 and TRBJ1-2; D gene unclear. Germline CDR1 is MDHEN and CDR2 is SYDVKM. The V end lost 3 bases, the J end lost 0 bases, and 14 bases lay between the germline ends. The length of the CDR3 is 16 residues. The CDR3 sequence: CASSLSESGANYGYTF. The DNA of the CDR3 is TGTGCCAGCAGTTTGTCAGAGTCAGGCGCTAACTATGGCTACACCTTC.

V usage is TRBV11-2 and J usage is TRBJ2-3; D unresolved. The CDR3 extends over 13 amino acids. Germline V CDR1 and CDR2: SGHAT, FQNNGV. V was clipped by 3 bases and J by 2 bases, with 6 bases between them. The CDR3 sequence is CASSFINTDTQYF. The CDR3, as DNA: TGTGCCAGCAGCTTTATTAACACAGATACGCAGTATTTT.

A single count supports this clone. The chain uses TRBV15 and TRBJ1-5; D gene ambiguous. Trimming shortened V by 0 bases and J by 0 bases, and 6 bases separated the two germline ends. This CDR3 is built from 15 residues. The germline CDR1 and CDR2 sequences are LNHNV and YYDKDF (reference sequence). CDR3 in amino acids: CATSRDVYSNQPQHF. The CDR3 nucleotides read TGTGCCACCAGCAGAGATGTGTATAGCAATCAGCCCCAGCATTTT.

The chain employs TRBV6-5 and TRBJ1-5; D gene uncertain. V was pared by 7 bases and J by 1 base, with 8 bases between. This CDR3 has 13 amino acids. Germline V gene lookup returns CDR1 MNHEY and CDR2 SVGAGI. This chain's CDR3 is CASNPGSNQPQHF. CDR3 in DNA: TGTGCCAGCAATCCGGGAAGCAATCAGCCCCAGCATTTT.

The rearrangement uses TRBV19 and TRBJ2-7; TRBD1 matches 10 bases. V lost 6 bases to trimming and J lost 5 bases; unmatched junction nucleotides: 10. Looked up from germline, CDR1 is LNHDA and CDR2 is SQIVND (reference sequence). The length of the CDR3 is 15 residues. CDR3 nucleotide sequence: TGTGCCAGTAGGGACAGGGGGTACCCCCCGGACGAGCAGTACTTC. This codes for CASRDRGYPPDEQYF. The whole variable domain, remainder taken from reference TRBV19 and TRBJ2-7, is DGGITQSPKYLFRKEGQNVTLSCEQNLNHDAMYWYRQDPGQGLRLIYYSQIVNDFQKGDIAEGYSVSREKKESFPLTVTSAQKNPTAFYLCASRDRGYPPDEQYFGPGTRLTVT.

The chain carries TRBV2 and TRBJ1-2; D remains unclear. The CDR3 totals 14 residues. Germline values: CDR1 SNHLY, CDR2 FYNNEI. Trimming left V 3 bases short and J 5 bases short, with 13 bases between. CDR3 sequence: CASSEGREGYGYTF. The CDR3 region has the DNA TGTGCCAGCAGTGAGGGTAGGGAGGGATATGGCTACACCTTC. The whole variable domain, remainder taken from reference TRBV2 and TRBJ1-2, is EPEVTQTPSHQVTQMGQEVILRCVPISNHLYFYWYRQILGQKVEFLVSFYNNEISEKSEIFDDQFSVERPDGSNFTLKIRSTKLEDSAMYFCASSEGREGYGYTFGSGTRLTVV.

V usage is TRBV2 and J usage is TRBJ1-1; 8 bases fit TRBD1. Trimming cost V 8 bases and J 5 bases; bases outside gene matches: 10. The germline V gene encodes CDR1 SNHLY and CDR2 FYNNEI. The CDR3 spans 14 residues. The CDR3 region has the DNA TGTGCCAGCGTGCAGGGGGCGATAAGGACTGAAGCTTTCTTT. Its translation: CASVQGAIRTEAFF.

This chain links TRBV6-1 with TRBJ2-1; TRBD2 matches 7 bases. Germline lookup yields CDR1 MNHNS and CDR2 SASEGT. The ends lost 2 bases at V and 2 bases at J; junction bases unmatched: 6. This CDR3 has 16 amino acids. CDR3 nucleotides: TGTGCCAGCAGTGAAACCCGACTAGCAGCCTACAATGAGCAGTTCTTC. Residues: CASSETRLAAYNEQFF.

The chain is built from TRBV5-4 and TRBJ2-7, with D perhaps matching TRBD2 (5 bases). The germline V gene has CDR1 SGHNT and CDR2 YYREEE (reference sequence). The CDR3 is 12 residues long. With 4 bases removed from V and 4 bases from J, the gap between germline ends came to 9 bases. The CDR3 loop is CASSKDSYEQYF. In DNA, the CDR3 is TGTGCCAGCAGCAAGGACTCGTACGAGCAGTACTTC.

The V call is TRBV5-1, the J call TRBJ2-3; 8 bases map to TRBD1. Losses at the gene ends were 0 bases for V and 0 bases for J; bases not matched to a gene: 12. CDR1 SGHRS and CDR2 YFSETQ come from the germline V gene. There are 19 residues in the CDR3. This chain's CDR3 is CASSLATGAILSSTDTQYF. CDR3 sequence (DNA): TGCGCCAGCAGCTTGGCGACAGGGGCGATTCTTTCTAGCACAGATACGCAGTATTTT.

A single count supports this clone. V and J are TRBV11-2 and TRBJ1-5; 7 bases fit TRBD1. Germline loops: CDR1 SGHAT, CDR2 FQNNGV. Trimming cost V 4 bases and J 6 bases; bases outside gene matches: 6. The CDR3 spans 14 residues. The DNA for the CDR3 is TGTGCCAGCAGCTACGACAGGGTTGGTCAGCCCCAGCATTTT. It encodes CASSYDRVGQPQHF.

The chain joins TRBV6-5 to TRBJ1-1, with D perhaps TRBD1 (5 bases). The germline V gene has CDR1 MNHEY and CDR2 SVGAGI. CDR3 length: 14 residues. V lost 5 bases to trimming and J lost 4 bases, with 14 bases between them. Written as DNA, the CDR3 is TGTGCCAGCAGTCGCTCCAGGGAGGCCACTGAAGCTTTCTTT. This encodes CASSRSREATEAFF.

The chain couples TRBV3-1 (or the pseudogene TRBV3-2) to TRBJ2-1; 10 bases match TRBD2. Germline V gives CDR1 LGHDT, CDR2 YNNKEL (reference sequence). This CDR3 contains 15 residues. Germline trimming cut 2 bases from V and 8 bases from J; bases unmatched to any gene: 6. CDR3 in amino acids: CASSQTSGGADEQFF. CDR3 DNA sequence: TGTGCCAGCAGCCAAACAAGCGGGGGGGCCGATGAGCAGTTCTTC.

This chain uses TRBV6-5 with TRBJ2-3, with D possibly being TRBD2 (5 bases). This CDR3 comprises 16 residues. Germline values: CDR1 MNHEY, CDR2 SVGAGI. Trimming pared 0 bases from V and 4 bases from J, leaving 14 bases between. CDR3 in DNA: TGTGCCAGCAGTTACTCTTATGCGGGTCTGGCAGATACGCAGTATTTT. Its translation is CASSYSYAGLADTQYF.

As to this clone: This CDR3 is also generated by other DNA sequences in the sample. The chain has TRBV5-4 and TRBJ2-5, with D perhaps TRBD1 (5 bases). The length of the CDR3 is 14 residues. The germline V and J ends were trimmed by 0 bases and 2 bases, with 8 bases remaining between them. Germline V gene lookup returns CDR1 SGHNT and CDR2 YYREEE (reference sequence). The chain's CDR3 is CASSLAGSQETQYF. CDR3 in DNA: TGTGCCAGCAGCTTGGCAGGGTCGCAAGAGACCCAGTACTTC.

V and J are TRBV7-8 and TRBJ1-1; 9 bases fit TRBD1. The CDR3 has 13 amino acids. Germline V gives CDR1 SGHVS, CDR2 FQNEAQ. Germline trimming cut 3 bases from V and 8 bases from J; bases unmatched to any gene: 4. The CDR3 nucleotides are TGTGCCAGCAGCTTGGACAGGGGATCAGAAGCTTTCTTT. Encoded protein: CASSLDRGSEAFF.

The sample holds a few counts of this clone. The genes are TRBV7-2 and TRBJ1-2; D call uncertain. Trimming took off 7 bases at V and 4 bases at J, with 19 bases between the two ends. This CDR3 comprises 15 residues. The germline gives CDR1 SGHTA, CDR2 FQGNSA. As DNA, the CDR3 is TGTGCCAGCATTACCCAGGAGGGTTACGGCTATGGCTACACCTTC. Its protein is CASITQEGYGYGYTF.

CDR3 loop: CASSGQTYEQYF. CDR3 coding DNA: TGCGCCAGCAGTGGACAGACCTACGAGCAGTACTTC. J is TRBJ2-7 and V is TRBV10-1, with a weak D call TRBD1 (5 bases). This CDR3 spans 12 amino acids. Germline-derived CDR1 and CDR2 are WNHNN and SYGVQD (reference sequence). Between the trimmed V and J ends, which lost 4 bases and 2 bases, there was a span of 6 bases.

CDR3 coding DNA: TGTGCCAGCAGCTTGGGTGTCAGGGGGCCTAAAGAGACCCAGTACTTC. Encoded protein: CASSLGVRGPKETQYF. The chain is built from TRBV5-8 and TRBJ2-5; the match to TRBD1 covers 8 bases. CDR3 length: 16 amino acids. Germline CDR1 and CDR2: SGHTS and YDEGEE. V lost 0 bases to trimming and J lost 3 bases; unmatched junction nucleotides: 7.

Concerning this clone itself: The same CDR3 can be traced to other DNA sequences in this sample. The chain uses TRBV10-3 and TRBJ1-5; TRBD1 matches 9 bases. Germline V gene sequence: CDR1 ENHRY, CDR2 SYGVKD. After removal of 2 bases from V and 7 bases from J, the junction contained 0 bases not matched to a gene. This CDR3 is built from 13 residues. This chain's CDR3 is CAISEGQGQPQHF. The CDR3 bases are TGTGCCATCAGTGAGGGACAGGGGCAGCCCCAGCATTTT.

The chain carries TRBV4-1 and TRBJ2-5, with D maybe TRBD1 (5 bases). Per germline, CDR1 MGHRA and CDR2 YSYEKL. The germline V and J ends were trimmed by 4 bases and 2 bases, with 11 bases remaining between them. This CDR3 spans 14 amino acids. CDR3 sequence reads: CASSRGHTQETQYF. In DNA, the CDR3 is TGCGCCAGCAGCCGAGGACACACACAAGAGACCCAGTACTTC.

The chain joins TRBV4-3 to TRBJ1-1; D gene ambiguous. Trimming took off 4 bases at V and 2 bases at J, with 14 bases between the two ends. The CDR3 is 15 residues long. Germline loops: CDR1 LGHNA, CDR2 YSLEER. Here the CDR3 reads CASSRLGEGNTEAFF. The CDR3 DNA reads TGCGCCAGCAGCCGCCTCGGAGAGGGAAACACTGAAGCTTTCTTT.

The chain combines TRBV5-4 with TRBJ2-3; 11 bases fit TRBD2. Germline CDR1 is SGHNT and CDR2 is YYREEE (reference sequence). Trimming cost V 5 bases and J 3 bases; bases outside gene matches: 8. CDR3 length equals 16 residues. The CDR3 DNA is TGTGCCAGCAGATCTACTAGCGGGAGTTGGACAGATACGCAGTATTTT. Encoded protein: CASRSTSGSWTDTQYF.

The J gene is TRBJ1-1, the V gene TRBV19; D perhaps matches TRBD1 (6 bases). Per the germline V gene, CDR1 is LNHDA and CDR2 is SQIVND (reference sequence). There are 12 residues in the CDR3. Trimming left V 8 bases short and J 6 bases short, with 13 bases between. CDR3 amino acids: CASSVGGPEAFF. The CDR3 bases are TGTGCCAGTTCGGTAGGGGGTCCTGAAGCTTTCTTT.

The chain links TRBV5-1 to TRBJ2-7; 8 positions agree with TRBD1. With V trimmed by 0 bases and J by 5 bases, 4 bases remained unmatched. Per the germline V gene, CDR1 is SGHRS and CDR2 is YFSETQ. The CDR3 contains 14 residues. CDR3: CASSLGQGNNEQYF. CDR3 nucleotide sequence: TGCGCCAGCAGCTTGGGACAGGGGAACAACGAGCAGTACTTC.

The V call is TRBV5-1, the J call TRBJ2-7, with D perhaps TRBD1 (6 bases). The germline V gene has CDR1 SGHRS and CDR2 YFSETQ. This CDR3 contains 15 residues. V dropped 0 bases and J dropped 0 bases, with 10 bases sitting between them. Here the CDR3 reads CASSLGSGASYEQYF. CDR3 in DNA: TGCGCCAGCAGCTTGGGGTCAGGGGCCTCCTACGAGCAGTACTTC.